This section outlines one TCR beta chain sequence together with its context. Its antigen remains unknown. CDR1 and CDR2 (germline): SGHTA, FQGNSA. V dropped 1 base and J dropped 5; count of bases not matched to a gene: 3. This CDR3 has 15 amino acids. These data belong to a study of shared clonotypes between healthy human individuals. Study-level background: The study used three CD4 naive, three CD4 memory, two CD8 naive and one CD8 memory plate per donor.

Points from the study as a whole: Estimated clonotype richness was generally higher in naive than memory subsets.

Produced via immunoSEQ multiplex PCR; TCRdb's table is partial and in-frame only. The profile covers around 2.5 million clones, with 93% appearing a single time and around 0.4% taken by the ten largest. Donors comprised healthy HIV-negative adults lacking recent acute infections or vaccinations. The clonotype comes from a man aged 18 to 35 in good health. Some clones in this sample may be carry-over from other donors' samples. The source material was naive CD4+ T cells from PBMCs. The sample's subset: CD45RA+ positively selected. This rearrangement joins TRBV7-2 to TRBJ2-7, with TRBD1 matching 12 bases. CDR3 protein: CASSLDGTGGNEQYF. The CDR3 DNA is TGTGCCAGCAGCTTAGACGGGACAGGGGGCAACGAGCAGTACTTC.